A selection of T cell receptor beta chains follows, all from one sample in a study of T cells in Graves' hyperthyroidism and ophthalmopathy. TCRdb re-derived calls from the multiplex PCR reads in MiXCR, one entry per CDR3 protein. Here the sample spans 550,000 to 600,000 distinct CDR3 sequences, about a sixth being singletons. Material: blood. These receptors came from a woman aged 18-35 years with Graves' hyperthyroidism. Both conserved end residues are part of each CDR3. The D gene is left open where the match is weak. Not all rows give a size; the values are once, few, many and, for expanded clones, a class.

TRBV7-9	TRBJ2-7	-	-	TGTGCCAGCAGCCTACCACCTTGGGAGGACGAGCAGTACTTC	CASSLPPWEDEQYF
TRBV12-3/TRBV12-4	TRBJ2-5	many	-	TGTGCCAGCAGTTTATACCCTGAGGGTCAAGAGACCCAGTACTTC	CASSLYPEGQETQYF
TRBV30	TRBJ1-1	-	-	TGTGCCTGGAGTTACCTCGCGGCCAGGGGGAACACTGAAGCTTTCTTT	CAWSYLAARGNTEAFF
TRBV9	TRBJ2-1	-	TRBD1	TGTGCCAGCAGCGTAGGGTGGACAGGGAACATTATCGATGAGCAGTTCTTC	CASSVGWTGNIIDEQFF
TRBV7-9	TRBJ2-3	-	TRBD2	TGTGCCAGCAGCCCCTCCCGGACTAGCGGTGGGGATACGCAGTATTTT	CASSPSRTSGGDTQYF
TRBV5-1	TRBJ1-4	few	-	TGCGCCAGCAGACGGGACGGAGACTTTATTAATGAAAAACTGTTTTTT	CASRRDGDFINEKLFF
TRBV28	TRBJ1-5	many	-	TGTGCCAGCAGCTTTAGGGAGGGGAGGAGCAATCAGCCCCAGCATTTT	CASSFREGRSNQPQHF
TRBV20-1	TRBJ1-2	-	TRBD1	TGCAGTGCTAGAGCCATGACAGGGAGTAACTATGGCTACACCTTC	CSARAMTGSNYGYTF
TRBV28	TRBJ1-5	many	-	TGTGCCAGCAGGGGGCAAGGTCAGCCCCAGCATTTT	CASRGQGQPQHF
TRBV5-4	TRBJ2-5	few	-	TGTGCCAGCAGCTACCGGGGGGCAGGGGTAGAGACCCAGTACTTC	CASSYRGAGVETQYF
TRBV18	TRBJ2-5	few	-	TGTGCCAGCTCACCCGCACACCCTTCGATTCGTCAATACTTC	CASSPAHPSIRQYF
TRBV12-3/TRBV12-4	TRBJ2-3	many	-	TGTGCCAGCAGTGGTTCCGGGATAACAGATACGCAGTATTTT	CASSGSGITDTQYF
TRBV6-2/TRBV6-3	TRBJ1-6	-	-	TGTGCCAGCAGTTGGGGACCTGGTCCTTCACCCCTCCACTTT	CASSWGPGPSPLHF
TRBV5-1	TRBJ2-7	many	TRBD2	TGCGCCAGCAGCTTGACTAGCGTCGCCTACGAGCAGTACTTC	CASSLTSVAYEQYF
TRBV7-2	TRBJ2-1	many	-	TGTGCCAGCAGCTCACCCTCCACGGGTGAGCAGTTCTTC	CASSSPSTGEQFF
TRBV29-1	TRBJ1-1	many	TRBD1	TGCAGCGTTGAAGATAGGACGGGGGGACAGGGCAGGATGGAAGCTTTCTTT	CSVEDRTGGQGRMEAFF
TRBV5-1	TRBJ1-4	few	-	TGCGCCAGCAGACGTGGGGATTTGCTAAGGGATGAAAAACTGTTTTTT	CASRRGDLLRDEKLFF
TRBV5-1	TRBJ2-7	-	-	TGCGCCAGCAGCCCGGCGGGTAGCGGAAGCTCCTACGAGCAGTACTTC	CASSPAGSGSSYEQYF
TRBV7-9	TRBJ2-3	-	-	TGTGCCAGCAGCTCAGTATCTAGCACAGATACGCAGTATTTT	CASSSVSSTDTQYF
TRBV13	TRBJ1-4	-	-	TGTGCCAGCAGCTTAGATACGGGGGGCGATGAAAAACTGTTTTTT	CASSLDTGGDEKLFF
TRBV4-3	TRBJ1-6	-	-	TGCGCCAGCAGCCAAGATTTCAATCGTTCACCCCTCCACTTT	CASSQDFNRSPLHF
TRBV11-2	TRBJ1-3	-	-	TGTGCCAGCAGCTTAGATCTGGCCGGGACTGGAAACACCATATATTTT	CASSLDLAGTGNTIYF
TRBV29-1	TRBJ2-3	few	TRBD1	TGCAGCGTTGAATGGGACAGTCAAGATACGCAGTATTTT	CSVEWDSQDTQYF
TRBV24-1	TRBJ2-1	few	TRBD2	TGTGCCACCAGTGACCCAGGACTAGGCTCCTACAATGAGCAGTTCTTC	CATSDPGLGSYNEQFF
TRBV30	TRBJ2-3	-	-	TGTGCCTGGACCGGGGAACGCACAGATACGCAGTATTTT	CAWTGERTDTQYF
TRBV30	TRBJ2-1	-	-	TGTGCCTGGAGTAGGGGCCTAAAAATCTACAATGAGCAGTTCTTC	CAWSRGLKIYNEQFF
TRBV4-3	TRBJ2-1	-	-	TGCGCCAGCCTCCTTTTAAGGGCCGATGAGCAGTTCTTC	CASLLLRADEQFF
TRBV11-2	TRBJ2-3	many	-	TGTGCCAGCAGCCTAGGAGGCAGGGCCTTCCTTAGCACAGATACGCAGTATTTT	CASSLGGRAFLSTDTQYF
TRBV2	TRBJ1-6	many	-	TGTGCCAGCAGCAACAGGGCAGGAAATTCACCCCTCCACTTT	CASSNRAGNSPLHF
TRBV5-6	TRBJ1-5	-	TRBD1	TGTGCCAGCAGCAAAGAAACAGGGGGCGGGCGTCAGCCCCAGCATTTT	CASSKETGGGRQPQHF
TRBV28	TRBJ2-3	many	TRBD1	TGTGCCAGCAGTCAAAGGGGGCCCCTCACAGATACGCAGTATTTT	CASSQRGPLTDTQYF
TRBV7-9	TRBJ2-5	-	TRBD1	TGCGCCAGCAGCCCTAACGACAGGGCCCGACAAGAGACCCAGTACTTC	CASSPNDRARQETQYF
TRBV30	TRBJ1-1	many	-	TGTGCCTGGAGTACCTGGATGAACACTGAAGCTTTCTTT	CAWSTWMNTEAFF
TRBV19	TRBJ2-2	few	TRBD1	TGTGCCAGTAGTCCTCGGACAGGGGGCGCGGGAAACACCGGGGAGCTGTTTTTT	CASSPRTGGAGNTGELFF
TRBV6-2/TRBV6-3	TRBJ1-2	few	-	TGTGCCAGCAGTTACTCGCGCCAGGGCTATGGCTACACCTTC	CASSYSRQGYGYTF
TRBV24-1	TRBJ1-2	-	-	TGTGCCACCAGTGATACAAGGACAGCCTATGGCTACACCTTC	CATSDTRTAYGYTF
TRBV7-2	TRBJ2-1	-	-	TGTGCCAGCAGCCTTAGTCCCGACCCTACCTACAATGAGCAGTTCTTC	CASSLSPDPTYNEQFF
TRBV6-5	TRBJ1-5	-	-	TGTGCCAGCACTTGGCAGGGTAAACAGCCCCAGCATTTT	CASTWQGKQPQHF
TRBV7-2	TRBJ2-4	-	-	TGTGCCAGCAGCTTTACCAAAAACATTCAGTACTTC	CASSFTKNIQYF
TRBV12-3/TRBV12-4	TRBJ1-3	few	-	TGTGCCAGCAGTTTAACAAGGGGCACCCATGCTGGAAACACCATATATTTT	CASSLTRGTHAGNTIYF
TRBV19	TRBJ2-5	-	TRBD2	TGTGCCAGTAGCACCCAAACTAGCGGGGGAGAGACCCAGTACTTC	CASSTQTSGGETQYF
TRBV6-5	TRBJ2-7	many	-	TGTGCCAGCAGTTACTCTCGGGTCCGGACGGAGCAGTACTTC	CASSYSRVRTEQYF
TRBV25-1	TRBJ2-1	many	TRBD1	TGTGCCAGCAGTGAGGGACAGGGAAGCAATGAGCAGTTCTTC	CASSEGQGSNEQFF
TRBV15	TRBJ1-1	many	-	TGTGCCACCACGGAGACCATGAACACTGAAGCTTTCTTT	CATTETMNTEAFF
TRBV10-1	TRBJ1-1	-	-	TGCGCCAGCAGTGAGTCCGGGGGTCGGACTGAAGCTTTCTTT	CASSESGGRTEAFF
TRBV7-9	TRBJ2-1	-	TRBD2	TGTGCCAGCAGCCCGACTACGACCGGGAGGGCCCTCGCGCGCAATGAGCAGTTCTTC	CASSPTTTGRALARNEQFF
TRBV29-1	TRBJ2-7	many	-	TGCAGCGCCGGAGCCGGGAGTTCGGGGGTGCAGTACTTC	CSAGAGSSGVQYF
TRBV19	TRBJ1-1	few	-	TGTGCCAGTAGTATGTTGTGGGGTACCCATGCTGAAGCTTTCTTT	CASSMLWGTHAEAFF
TRBV18	TRBJ2-3	-	-	TGTGCCAGCTCACCACCCACAATCACAGATACGCAGTATTTT	CASSPPTITDTQYF
TRBV9	TRBJ2-1	-	TRBD2	TGTGCCAGCAGCCCCACGGCGGGGGGGGTCAATGAGCAGTTCTTC	CASSPTAGGVNEQFF
TRBV29-1	TRBJ1-2	few	-	TGCAGCGTTCCACCCTCCAGGGACTATGGCTACACCTTC	CSVPPSRDYGYTF